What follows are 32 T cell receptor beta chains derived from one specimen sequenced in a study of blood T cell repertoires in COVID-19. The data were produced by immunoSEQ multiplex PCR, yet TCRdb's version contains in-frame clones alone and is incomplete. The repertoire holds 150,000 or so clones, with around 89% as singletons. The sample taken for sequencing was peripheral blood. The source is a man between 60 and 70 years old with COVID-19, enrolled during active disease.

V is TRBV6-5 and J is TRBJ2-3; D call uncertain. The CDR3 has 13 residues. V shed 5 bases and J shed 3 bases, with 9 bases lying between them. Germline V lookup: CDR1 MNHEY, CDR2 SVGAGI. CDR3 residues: CASSHERTDTQYF. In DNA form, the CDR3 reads TGTGCCAGCAGTCACGAGAGAACAGATACGCAGTATTTT.

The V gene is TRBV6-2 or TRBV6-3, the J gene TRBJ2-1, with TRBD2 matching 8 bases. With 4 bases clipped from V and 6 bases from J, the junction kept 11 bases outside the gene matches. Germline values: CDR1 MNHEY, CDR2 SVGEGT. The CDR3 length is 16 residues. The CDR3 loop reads CASSLLAGSYFNEQFF. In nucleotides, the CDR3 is TGTGCCAGCAGTTTATTAGCGGGGAGTTACTTCAATGAGCAGTTCTTC.

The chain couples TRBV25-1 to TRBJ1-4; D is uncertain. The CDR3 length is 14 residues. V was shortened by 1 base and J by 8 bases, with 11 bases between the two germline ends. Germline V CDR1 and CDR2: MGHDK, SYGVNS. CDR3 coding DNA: TGTGCCAGCAGTGAATCGTTGGGCCGGGAAAAACTGTTTTTT. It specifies CASSESLGREKLFF.

The CDR3 DNA follows: TGTGCCAGCAGCTACGGGACTAACCTCTACAATGAGCAGTTCTTC. It codes for CASSYGTNLYNEQFF. The rearrangement joins TRBV11-2 to TRBJ2-1, with 7 bases identical to TRBD2. The CDR3 loop spans 15 amino acids. Germline CDR1 reads SGHAT; CDR2 reads FQNNGV. The ends lost 4 bases at V and 3 bases at J; junction bases unmatched: 6. Filled out from reference TRBV11-2 and TRBJ2-1, the complete variable domain reads EAGVAQSPRYKIIEKRQSVAFWCNPISGHATLYWYQQILGQGPKLLIQFQNNGVVDDSQLPKDRFSAERLKGVDSTLKIQPAKLEDSAVYLCASSYGTNLYNEQFFGPGTRLTVL.

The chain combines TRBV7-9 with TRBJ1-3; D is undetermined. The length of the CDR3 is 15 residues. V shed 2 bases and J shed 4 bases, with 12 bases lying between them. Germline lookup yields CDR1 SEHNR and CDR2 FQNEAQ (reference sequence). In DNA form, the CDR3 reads TGTGCCAGCAGCTTACCCGGAATGGAGGGAAACACCATATATTTT. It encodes CASSLPGMEGNTIYF.

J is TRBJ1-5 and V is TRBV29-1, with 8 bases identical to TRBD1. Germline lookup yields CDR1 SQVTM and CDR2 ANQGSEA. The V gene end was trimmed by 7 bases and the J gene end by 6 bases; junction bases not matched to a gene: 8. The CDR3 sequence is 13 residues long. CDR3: CSAQQGGGQPQHF. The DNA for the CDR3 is TGCAGCGCCCAACAGGGGGGCGGTCAGCCCCAGCATTTT.

CDR3 bases: TGTGCCAGTGACGGGACAACGATAGGTTATGGCTACACCTTC. Translated, it gives CASDGTTIGYGYTF. The chain has TRBV28 and TRBJ1-2, with D possibly being TRBD1 (6 bases). With 9 bases removed from V and 5 bases from J, the gap between germline ends came to 19 bases. The length of the CDR3 is 14 residues. Germline CDR1 reads MDHEN; CDR2 reads SYDVKM.

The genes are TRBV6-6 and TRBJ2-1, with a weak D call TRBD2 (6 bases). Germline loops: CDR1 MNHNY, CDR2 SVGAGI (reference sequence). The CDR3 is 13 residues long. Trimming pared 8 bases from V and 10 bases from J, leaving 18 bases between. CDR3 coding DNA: TGTGCCAGCGTCCTCTGGCGGGGTGGCGAGCAGTTCTTC. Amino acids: CASVLWRGGEQFF.

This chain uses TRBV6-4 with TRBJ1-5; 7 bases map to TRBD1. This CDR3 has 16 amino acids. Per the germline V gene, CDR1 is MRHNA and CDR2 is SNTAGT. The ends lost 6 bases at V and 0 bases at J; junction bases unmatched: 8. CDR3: CASRDGTVYSNQPQHF. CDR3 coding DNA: TGTGCCAGCAGGGACGGGACAGTATATAGCAATCAGCCCCAGCATTTT.

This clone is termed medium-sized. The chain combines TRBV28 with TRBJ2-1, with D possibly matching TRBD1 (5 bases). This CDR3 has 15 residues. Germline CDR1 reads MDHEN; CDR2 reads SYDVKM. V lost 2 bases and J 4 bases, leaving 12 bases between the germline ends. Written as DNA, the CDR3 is TGTGCCAGCAGTTTAACCAGGGAAGGGTACAATGAGCAGTTCTTC. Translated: CASSLTREGYNEQFF.

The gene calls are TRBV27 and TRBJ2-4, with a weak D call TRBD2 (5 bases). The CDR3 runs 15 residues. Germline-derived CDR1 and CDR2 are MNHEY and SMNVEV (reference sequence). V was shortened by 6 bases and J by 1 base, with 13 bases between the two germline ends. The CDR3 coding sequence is TGTGCCAGCAGGGACTCTGGTAGGGCCAAAAACATTCAGTACTTC. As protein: CASRDSGRAKNIQYF.

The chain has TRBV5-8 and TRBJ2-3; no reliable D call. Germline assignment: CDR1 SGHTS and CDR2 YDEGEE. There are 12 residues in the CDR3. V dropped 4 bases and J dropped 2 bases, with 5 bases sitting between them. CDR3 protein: CASSPVTDTQYF. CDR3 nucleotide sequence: TGTGCCAGCAGCCCGGTCACAGATACGCAGTATTTT.

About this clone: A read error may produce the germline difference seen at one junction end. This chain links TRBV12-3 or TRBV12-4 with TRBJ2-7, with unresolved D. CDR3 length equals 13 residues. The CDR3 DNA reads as TGTGCCAGCAGTTTTGTGCCATCCTACCAGCAGTACTTC. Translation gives CASSFVPSYQQYF.

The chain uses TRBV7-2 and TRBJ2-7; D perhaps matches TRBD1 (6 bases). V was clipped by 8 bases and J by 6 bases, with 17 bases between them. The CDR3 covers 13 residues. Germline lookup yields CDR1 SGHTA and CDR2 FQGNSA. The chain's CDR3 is CASGGQGLGEQYF. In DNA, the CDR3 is TGTGCCAGCGGTGGGCAGGGGTTAGGCGAGCAGTACTTC.

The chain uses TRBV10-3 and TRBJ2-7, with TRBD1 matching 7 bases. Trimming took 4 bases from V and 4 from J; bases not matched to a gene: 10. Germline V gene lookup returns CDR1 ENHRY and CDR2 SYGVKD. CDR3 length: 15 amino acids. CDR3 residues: CAISGRDSIPYEQYF. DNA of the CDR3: TGTGCCATCAGTGGCCGGGACAGTATCCCTTACGAGCAGTACTTC.

CDR3 protein: CSAESGTEAFF. CDR3 bases: TGCAGCGCCGAATCGGGAACTGAAGCTTTCTTT. The chain joins TRBV29-1 to TRBJ1-1, with no clear D. The V gene's germline CDR1 is SQVTM and CDR2 ANQGSEA. Trimming pared 7 bases from V and 5 bases from J, leaving 11 bases between. The CDR3 is 11 amino acids. Based on the CDR3 plus reference TRBV29-1 and TRBJ1-1, the full variable domain is SAVISQKPSRDICQRGTSLTIQCQVDSQVTMMFWYRQQPGQSLTLIATANQGSEATYESGFVIDKFPISRPNLTFSTLTVSNMSPEDSSIYLCSAESGTEAFFGQGTRLTVV.

CDR3 sequence: CASSQGALTANYGYTF. The CDR3 nucleotides read TGTGCCAGCAGCCAGGGGGCACTAACCGCTAACTATGGCTACACCTTC. This chain connects TRBV9 to TRBJ1-2; 8 nucleotides line up with TRBD1. The length of the CDR3 is 16 residues. V trimming: 4 bases; J trimming: 0 bases; junction bases outside the gene matches: 8. Germline CDR1 is SGDLS and CDR2 is YYNGEE.

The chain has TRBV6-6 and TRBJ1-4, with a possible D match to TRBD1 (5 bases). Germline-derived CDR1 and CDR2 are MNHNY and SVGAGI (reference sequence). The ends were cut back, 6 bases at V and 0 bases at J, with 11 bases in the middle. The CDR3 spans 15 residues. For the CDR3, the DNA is TGTGCCAGCAGGCGGACACTTTCAACTAATGAAAAACTGTTTTTT. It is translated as CASRRTLSTNEKLFF.

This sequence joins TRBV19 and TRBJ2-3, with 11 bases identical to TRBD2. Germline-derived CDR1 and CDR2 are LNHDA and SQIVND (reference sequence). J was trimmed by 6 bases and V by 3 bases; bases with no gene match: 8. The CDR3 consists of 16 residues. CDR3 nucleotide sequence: TGTGCCAGTAGTATCCCCACTAGCGGGGGATGGGATACGCAGTATTTT. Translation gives CASSIPTSGGWDTQYF.

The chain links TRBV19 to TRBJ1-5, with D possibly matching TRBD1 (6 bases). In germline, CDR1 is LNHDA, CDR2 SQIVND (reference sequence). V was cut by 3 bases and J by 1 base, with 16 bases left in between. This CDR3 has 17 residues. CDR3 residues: CASSIFSGGASNQPQHF. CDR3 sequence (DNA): TGTGCCAGTAGTATCTTCTCGGGGGGCGCGAGCAATCAGCCCCAGCATTTT.

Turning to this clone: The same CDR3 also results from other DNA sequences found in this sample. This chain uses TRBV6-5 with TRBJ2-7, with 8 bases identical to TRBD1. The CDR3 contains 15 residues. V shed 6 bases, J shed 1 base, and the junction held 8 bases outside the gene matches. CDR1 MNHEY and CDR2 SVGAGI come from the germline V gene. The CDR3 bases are TGTGCCAGCAGCCCCGGACAGGGATCGTCCTACGAGCAGTACTTC. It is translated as CASSPGQGSSYEQYF.

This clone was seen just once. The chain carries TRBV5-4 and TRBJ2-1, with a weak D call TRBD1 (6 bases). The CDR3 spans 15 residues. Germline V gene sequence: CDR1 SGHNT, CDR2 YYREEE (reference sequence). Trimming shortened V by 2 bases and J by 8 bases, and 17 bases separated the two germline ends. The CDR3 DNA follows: TGTGCCAGCAGCTTCGGCCTAGGGGGTGCGGATGAGCAGTTCTTC. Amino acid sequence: CASSFGLGGADEQFF.

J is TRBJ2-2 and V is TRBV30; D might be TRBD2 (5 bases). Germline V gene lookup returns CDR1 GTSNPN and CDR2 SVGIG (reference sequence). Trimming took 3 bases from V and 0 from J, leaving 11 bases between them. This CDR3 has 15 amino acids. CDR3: CAWSQLRANTGELFF. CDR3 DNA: TGTGCCTGGAGCCAATTGCGGGCGAACACCGGGGAGCTGTTTTTT.

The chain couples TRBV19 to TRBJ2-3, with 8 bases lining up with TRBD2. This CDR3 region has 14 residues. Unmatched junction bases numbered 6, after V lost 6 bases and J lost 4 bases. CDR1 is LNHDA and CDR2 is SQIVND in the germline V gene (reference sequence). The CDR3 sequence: CASRRAGAPDTQYF. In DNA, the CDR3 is TGTGCCAGTAGGAGAGCGGGGGCCCCAGATACGCAGTATTTT.

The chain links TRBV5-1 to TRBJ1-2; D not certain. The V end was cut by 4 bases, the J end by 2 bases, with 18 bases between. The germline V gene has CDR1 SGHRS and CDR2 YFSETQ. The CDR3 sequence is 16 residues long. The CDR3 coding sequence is TGCGCCAGCAGCCTGGGTGGGAGCAAGCTCAACTATGGCTACACCTTC. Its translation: CASSLGGSKLNYGYTF.

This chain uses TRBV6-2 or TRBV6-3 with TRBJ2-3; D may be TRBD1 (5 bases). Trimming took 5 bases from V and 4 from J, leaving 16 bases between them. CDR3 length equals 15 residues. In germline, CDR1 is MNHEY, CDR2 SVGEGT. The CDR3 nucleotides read TGTGCCAGCAGTGTACCAGGGTTGGTCGCAGATACGCAGTATTTT. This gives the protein CASSVPGLVADTQYF.

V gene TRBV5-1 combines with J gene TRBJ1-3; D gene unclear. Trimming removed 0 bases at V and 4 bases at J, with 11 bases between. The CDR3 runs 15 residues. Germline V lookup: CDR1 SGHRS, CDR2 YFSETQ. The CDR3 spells CASSLAGGNGNTIYF. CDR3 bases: TGCGCCAGCAGCTTGGCGGGTGGAAACGGAAACACCATATATTTT.

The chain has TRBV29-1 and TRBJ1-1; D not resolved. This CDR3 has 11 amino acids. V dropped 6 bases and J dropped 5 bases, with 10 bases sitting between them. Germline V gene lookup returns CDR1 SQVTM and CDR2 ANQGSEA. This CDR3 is CSVERRTEAFF. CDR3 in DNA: TGCAGCGTCGAACGGAGGACTGAAGCTTTCTTT.

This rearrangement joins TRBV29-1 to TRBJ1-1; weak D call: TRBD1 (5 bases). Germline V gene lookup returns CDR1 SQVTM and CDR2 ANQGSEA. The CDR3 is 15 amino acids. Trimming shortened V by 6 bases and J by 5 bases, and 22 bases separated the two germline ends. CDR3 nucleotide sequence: TGCAGCGTCCACCCTTTCGGGGGGGGACGAACTGAAGCTTTCTTT. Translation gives CSVHPFGGGRTEAFF. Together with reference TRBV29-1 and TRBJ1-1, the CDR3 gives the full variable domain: SAVISQKPSRDICQRGTSLTIQCQVDSQVTMMFWYRQQPGQSLTLIATANQGSEATYESGFVIDKFPISRPNLTFSTLTVSNMSPEDSSIYLCSVHPFGGGRTEAFFGQGTRLTVV.

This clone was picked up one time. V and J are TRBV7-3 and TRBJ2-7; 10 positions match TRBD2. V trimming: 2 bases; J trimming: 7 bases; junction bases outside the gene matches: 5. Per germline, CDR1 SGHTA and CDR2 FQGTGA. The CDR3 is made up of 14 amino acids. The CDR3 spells CASSLLAGAGEQYF. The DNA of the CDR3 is TGTGCCAGCAGCTTACTAGCGGGGGCAGGAGAGCAGTACTTC.

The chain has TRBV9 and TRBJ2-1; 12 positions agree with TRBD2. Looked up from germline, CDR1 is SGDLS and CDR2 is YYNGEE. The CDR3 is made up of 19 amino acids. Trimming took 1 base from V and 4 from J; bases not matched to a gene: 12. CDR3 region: CASSVRHSTSGGLYNEQFF. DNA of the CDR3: TGTGCCAGCAGCGTAAGACACTCGACTAGCGGGGGCCTTTACAATGAGCAGTTCTTC.

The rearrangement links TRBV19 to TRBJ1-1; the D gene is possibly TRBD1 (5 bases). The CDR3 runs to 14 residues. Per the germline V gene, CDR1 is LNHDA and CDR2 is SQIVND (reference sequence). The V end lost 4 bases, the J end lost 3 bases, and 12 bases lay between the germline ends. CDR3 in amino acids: CASSRGPSDTEAFF. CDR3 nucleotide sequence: TGTGCCAGTAGTAGGGGCCCTTCCGACACTGAAGCTTTCTTT.